A selection of T cell receptor beta chains follows, all from one sample in a study of control samples from healthy donors and cancer patients. Method: immunoSEQ multiplex PCR; TCRdb's copy keeps in-frame clones and lacks some. The sample lists approximately 59,000 clones; around 87% were seen once. Sequenced input: PBMCs. The receptors were sampled from a woman aged 60-70 years with lung cancer. Both conserved end residues are part of each CDR3. The order of the fields is D gene, CDR3 length, clone size, J gene, V gene, CDR3 protein, CDR3 DNA. The D gene is left open where the match is weak. For some rows the clone size is stated as once, few or many, or as a class when expanded; others skip it.

D: NA
length: 12
size: NA
J: TRBJ2-5
V: TRBV10-1
CDR3: CASSRGGETQYF
DNA: TGCGCCAGCAGCAGGGGAGGAGAGACCCAGTACTTC

D: NA
length: 12
size: NA
J: TRBJ2-3
V: TRBV29-1
CDR3: CSVVLLSDTQYF
DNA: TGCAGCGTTGTCCTTCTATCAGATACGCAGTATTTT

D: NA
length: 16
size: once
J: TRBJ1-5
V: TRBV28
CDR3: CASSLGLQGENQPQHF
DNA: TGTGCCAGCAGTTTGGGGTTACAGGGCGAGAATCAGCCCCAGCATTTT

D: TRBD1
length: 18
size: NA
J: TRBJ1-3
V: TRBV3-1/TRBV3-2
CDR3: CASSPGTGIVGAGNTIYF
DNA: TGTGCCAGCAGTCCCGGGACAGGGATAGTTGGTGCCGGAAACACCATATATTTT

D: TRBD1
length: 12
size: NA
J: TRBJ1-2
V: TRBV30
CDR3: CAWTGGGGGYTF
DNA: TGTGCCTGGACAGGGGGTGGTGGTGGCTACACCTTC

D: TRBD1
length: 15
size: NA
J: TRBJ1-2
V: TRBV15
CDR3: CATSRESGGVDGYTF
DNA: TGTGCCACCAGCAGAGAGTCAGGGGGCGTTGATGGCTACACCTTC

D: TRBD1
length: 16
size: NA
J: TRBJ1-3
V: TRBV6-6
CDR3: CASSYGTGGTGNTIYF
DNA: TGTGCCAGCAGTTACGGGACAGGGGGCACGGGAAACACCATATATTTT

D: NA
length: 16
size: NA
J: TRBJ1-6
V: TRBV30
CDR3: CAWSVGDSSYNSPLHF
DNA: TGTGCCTGGAGTGTAGGGGATAGCTCCTATAATTCACCCCTCCACTTT

D: TRBD2
length: 19
size: NA
J: TRBJ2-5
V: TRBV7-6
CDR3: CASSLAPQLAGGPQETQYF
DNA: TGTGCCAGCAGCTTAGCACCCCAACTAGCGGGAGGGCCCCAAGAGACCCAGTACTTC

D: TRBD1
length: 16
size: NA
J: TRBJ2-6
V: TRBV18
CDR3: CASSRDRASGANVLTF
DNA: TGTGCCAGCTCACGGGACAGGGCCTCTGGGGCCAACGTCCTGACTTTC

D: TRBD2
length: 18
size: NA
J: TRBJ2-7
V: TRBV4-2
CDR3: CASSLKVAGGQSPYEQYF
DNA: TGTGCCAGCAGCCTTAAAGTAGCGGGGGGTCAGAGCCCCTACGAGCAGTACTTC